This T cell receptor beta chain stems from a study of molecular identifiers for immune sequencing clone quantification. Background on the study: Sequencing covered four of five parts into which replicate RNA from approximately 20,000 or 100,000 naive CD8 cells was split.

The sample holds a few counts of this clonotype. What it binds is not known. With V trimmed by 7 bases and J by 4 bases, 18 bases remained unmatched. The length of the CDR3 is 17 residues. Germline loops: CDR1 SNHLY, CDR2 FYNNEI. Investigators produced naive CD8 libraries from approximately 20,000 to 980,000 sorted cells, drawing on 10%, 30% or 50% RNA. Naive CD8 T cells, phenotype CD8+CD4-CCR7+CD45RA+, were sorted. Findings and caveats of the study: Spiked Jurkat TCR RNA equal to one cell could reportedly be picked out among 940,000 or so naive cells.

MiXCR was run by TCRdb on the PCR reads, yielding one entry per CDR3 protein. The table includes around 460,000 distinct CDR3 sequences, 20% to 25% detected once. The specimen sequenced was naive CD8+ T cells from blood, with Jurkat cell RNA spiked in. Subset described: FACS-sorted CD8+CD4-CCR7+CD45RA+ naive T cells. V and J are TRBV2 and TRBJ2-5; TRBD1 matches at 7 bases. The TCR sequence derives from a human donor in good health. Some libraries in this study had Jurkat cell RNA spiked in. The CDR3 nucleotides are TGTGCCAGCAACGAAAGGGATACGACAGGGCCCCGAGAGACCCAGTACTTC. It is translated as CASNERDTTGPRETQYF.